This T cell receptor beta chain emerged from a study of shared clonotypes between healthy human individuals (dated by TCRdb to 2020 to 2022). For context, the study as a whole: A few men and two women, aged 18 to 49 years, made up the cohort. For each donor, CD4 naive and CD4 memory were each given three plates, CD8 naive was given two plates, and CD8 memory was given one plate. To estimate repertoire size and how much clonotypes are shared between individuals, the study performed deep sequencing of blood TCR repertoires from a few healthy adults. Libraries were prepared and TCR repertoires were sequenced by different laboratories using diverse techniques, in order to increase sequencing depth and limit assay-specific biases. Each donor's leukapheresis produced roughly between about 0.9 and 9.5 billion PBMCs. Here is what the overall study found, with its caveats: Because the study included only a small number of donors, the genetic and exposure-history diversity represented was limited. When a handful of donors were compared, the shared fraction of clonotypes was about 5.4% for naive CD4, less than 4% for naive CD8, 2% to 2.5% for memory CD4, and 0.35% to 0.4% for memory CD8. Pairwise subsampling indicated that sequencing depth was expected to affect the degree of clonotype sharing among donors. Estimated clonotype richness was generally larger for naive than for memory subsets. Incomplete sequencing was indicated by rarefaction of sorted-subset datasets, despite the large sequencing depth. Compared with non-shared clonotypes, clonotypes shared by all four sorted-subset donors had higher generation probabilities. Only blood was sampled, and tissue TCR repertoires likely differ from those in blood.

Comment on this clone: Its antigen target is currently unknown. Nothing much larger sits one base from this clone, and base qualities are not available.

From the germline V gene (reference sequence), CDR1 is SEHNR and CDR2 is FQNEAQ. Reading from cysteine to phenylalanine, the CDR3 counts 17 amino acids. This entry keeps only the CDR3 DNA: 51 bases, framed from base 1. V ends up 4 bases short and J 5 bases short, with an unmatched junction base count of 7. Using the deep immunoSEQ assay, multiplex PCR amplified TCR CDR3 regions from genomic DNA. Extracted genomic DNA from each cell subset was distributed evenly across all wells of several immunoSEQ 96-well plates, and each plate was treated as a replicate. For sorted subsets, roughly 0.2 ug genomic DNA, equal to about 30,000 T cell genomes, was loaded into each replicate PCR. Purified libraries were measured with a Qubit 3.0 fluorometer, size-checked on a Bioanalyzer 2100, and measured again with the KAPA Library Quantification kit. Every immunoSEQ 96-well plate was sequenced on a separate single-read 150-cycle Illumina NextSeq 550 flow cell. The authors processed their data as follows. Because the immunoSEQ output held only junctional sequences and lacked quality scores, the filtering could not match the filtering applied to full-length reads. Sequences were annotated with PyIR, a Python wrapper for IgBLAST v1.9, and V/J genes and CDR3 were assigned using IMGT germline references. Reads were removed for weak V/J assignments (E-value above 1e-6), missing CDR3, stop codons, out-of-frame junctions, or ambiguous translated residues. V3J clonotypes were defined by identical inferred V gene, J gene, and CDR3 amino acid sequence. Percentage overlap between repertoires was computed as shared unique clonotypes divided by the size of the smaller repertoire. Repertoire richness was assessed with RTK rarefaction, the Chao1 estimator, and Recon v2.1 estimates of unobserved clonotypes. OLGA was used to compute generation probabilities for all TCRbeta clonotypes that the gDNA method yielded from a handful of donors. In its TCRdb copy, this immuneACCESS table keeps in-frame sequences only and misses some clones. Where compared with another copy, unresolved V genes explain less than half of these, and the others have no known cause. V and J calls and clone size are those listed in that table; D and trimming were worked out from the DNA. The sample table shows millions of clones, and just over 90% are seen once. The ten top clones hold about 0.39% of the sample.

Healthy HIV-negative adults with no recently reported acute infections or vaccinations were included as donors. Every donor was a Caucasian adult living in Nashville, Tennessee, USA. CD4+ T cells were enriched by magnetic negative selection, after which naive cells were positively selected on CD45RA and the negative fraction was taken as the memory subset. After blood collection by leukapheresis, PBMCs were isolated using Ficoll-Histopaque density gradient centrifugation and then cryopreserved in the vapor phase of liquid nitrogen. Analytical flow cytometry was used to check the purity and quantity of every magnetically sorted T cell population. Genomic DNA was isolated from every sorted fraction and measured by UV absorbance on a Nanodrop 2000c.

The chain employs TRBV7-9 and TRBJ2-2, with 13 middle bases fitting TRBD2. The sequenced sample consisted of naive CD4+ T cells from PBMCs. Explained via the paper, the cell subset or site label denotes: CD45RA+ positively selected. The receptor's source is a man younger than 35 in good health. Some clones in this sample may be carry-over from other donors' samples. The bases are TGTGCCAGCAGCTCCGGGACTAGCGGGATCAAAACCGGGGAGCTGTTTTTT. Protein translation: CASSSGTSGIKTGELFF.